This T cell receptor beta chain emerged from a study of technical replicates of blood from several donors. This clone was recorded only once. Germline assignment: CDR1 SGHTA and CDR2 FQGNSA. V was pared by 5 bases and J by 2 bases, with 15 bases between. The CDR3 runs to 15 residues. Profiling relied on immunoSEQ multiplex PCR, and the TCRdb table lists in-frame clones only, not all of them. The sample yields about 49,000 clones, about 90% seen once. Sequenced input: PBMCs. The sequence came from a human donor in good health. Some clones in this sample may be carry-over from other donors' samples. The rearrangement uses TRBV7-2 and TRBJ2-5, with D possibly being TRBD1 (6 bases). The DNA of the CDR3 is TGTGCCAGCAGCCCACAGGGACCCGGACAAGAGACCCAGTACTTC. It yields the protein CASSPQGPGQETQYF.